This TCR beta chain was retrieved from a study of blood T cell repertoires in COVID-19. In the study overall: Acute-phase and convalescent COVID-19 samples originated in the United States, Italy and Spain. Sources were T cells, B-cell-depleted T cells, or PBMCs; the material itself was cDNA or gDNA.

Authors' analysis steps: Reference gene primer amplification in the assay estimated nucleated cell counts. The method was immunoSEQ multiplex PCR; TCRdb's version includes in-frame clones alone and lacks a portion of them. V and J calls plus clone size are reproduced from that table; the DNA served to infer D and trimming. The table records about 530,000 clones, about 88% of them present only once. Seattle cases were enrolled at active infection and followed longitudinally. The material sequenced was peripheral blood. The clonotype was recovered from a woman between 50 and 59 years old with COVID-19, enrolled during active disease.

CDR3 amino acids: CASSQDVGAGGRNEQFF. In DNA, the CDR3 is TGCGCCAGCAGCCAAGATGTCGGAGCGGGGGGGCGGAATGAGCAGTTCTTC. This rearrangement joins TRBV4-1 to TRBJ2-1; TRBD2 aligns across 10 bases. The length of the CDR3 is 17 residues. Germline CDR1 MGHRA, CDR2 YSYEKL. V lost 0 bases to trimming and J lost 7 bases; unmatched junction nucleotides: 9.